A single TCR beta chain is shown here with its context. What it binds is not known. The entry originates in a study of T cell repertoires in cytomegalovirus infection. The CDR3 loop spans 17 amino acids. Germline V lookup: CDR1 MNHEY, CDR2 SVGEGT. V lost 4 bases to trimming and J lost 4 bases; unmatched junction nucleotides: 7. TCRdb analysed the reads with MiXCR anew, one entry per CDR3 protein. The repertoire holds a few hundred thousand distinct CDR3 sequences, around 20% seen once, with about 21% in the top ten. The study's findings and limits: Clonotype analysis showed dominance of the ex vivo response by HLA-C-restricted CMV-specific TCR beta clonotypes.

The sequence came from a human donor in good health (CMV status not recorded). Some clones in this sample may be carry-over from other donors' samples. Specimen: cultured PBMCs, collected from culture after CMV antigen stimulation. The rearrangement links TRBV6-2 or TRBV6-3 to TRBJ2-1, with 13 bases aligning to TRBD2. The DNA for the CDR3 is TGTGCCAGCAGTTCCAGGACTAGCGGGAGCCGATACAATGAGCAGTTCTTC. Its translation is CASSSRTSGSRYNEQFF.